This TCR beta chain appears in the sequencing data of a study of shared clonotypes between healthy human individuals. Looked up from germline, CDR1 is MNHNS and CDR2 is SASEGT. The length of the CDR3 is 15 residues. With V trimmed by 7 bases and J by 3 bases, 7 bases remained unmatched. Here immunoSEQ multiplex PCR was the method, and the copy in TCRdb shows in-frame clones only, minus some. Of about 2.4 million clones in the sample, 80% to 95% were seen once. Study-wide results and caveats: A handful of donors had roughly 5% of their naive CD4 clonotypes in common.

A single count supports this clone. The target antigen is unknown. The chain is built from TRBV6-1 and TRBJ2-1, with TRBD1 matching 9 bases. The receptor was derived from a man in his late teens or twenties in good health. Some clones in this sample may be carry-over from other donors' samples. The sample taken for sequencing was naive CD4+ T cells from PBMCs. Subset described: CD45RA+ positively selected. The CDR3 protein is CASITTGGGYNEQFF. As DNA, the CDR3 is TGTGCCAGCATTACTACAGGGGGCGGCTACAATGAGCAGTTCTTC.